The TCR beta chain described here comes from a study of regulatory and conventional T cells in RAG deficiency. Profiling relied on immunoSEQ multiplex PCR, and the TCRdb table lists in-frame clones only, not all of them. The sample carries roughly 30,000 clones, 90% to 97% recorded once. Blood CD4+ CD25-low CD127-high conventional T cells supplied the genomic DNA template. The germline gives CDR1 SQVTM, CDR2 ANQGSEA. The CDR3 sequence is 15 residues long. As to this clone: The junction departs from the called germline gene at one end, perhaps through a read error.

This sample also appeared in a second study, on regulatory T cells. That paper notes: Amplification used 52 TRBV primers and 13 TRBJ primers.

Input material: CD25- CD4+ T cells sorted from blood. The chain recombines TRBV29-1 with TRBJ1-1; D perhaps matches TRBD1 (6 bases). The receptor's source is a human donor in good health. CDR3 region: CSVVGGGFDLTAAFF. Written as DNA, the CDR3 is TGCAGCGTTGTGGGGGGGGGCTTCGACCTCACTGCAGCTTTCTTT.